The T cell receptor beta chain described here comes from a study of early stage breast cancer tumors. For the study at large: About 80% of the 16 invasive tumors were ER+, PR+ and HER2-.

CDR1 is LNHDA and CDR2 is SQIVND in the germline V gene (reference sequence). Between the trimmed V and J ends, which lost 1 base and 4 bases, there was a span of 16 bases. This CDR3 spans 16 amino acids. As regards this clone: No antigen is known for it.

Whole-study results and caveats: Chain pairing and CD4, CD8 or FOXP3 expression were not captured.

Data came from immunoSEQ multiplex PCR; TCRdb stores just in-frame clones and leaves some out. Here the sample spans tens of thousands of clones, over 70% being singletons. This clonotype was sampled from a person aged 55 to 69 with breast cancer. The sequenced sample consisted of blood. The V call is TRBV19, the J call TRBJ1-1; possibly TRBD1 for D (6 bases). CDR3 DNA: TGTGCCAGTAGTATAGTCCCCAGGGGCCGGGGCACTGAAGCTTTCTTT. It translates to CASSIVPRGRGTEAFF. Full variable domain (rest looked up from reference TRBV19 and TRBJ1-1): DGGITQSPKYLFRKEGQNVTLSCEQNLNHDAMYWYRQDPGQGLRLIYYSQIVNDFQKGDIAEGYSVSREKKESFPLTVTSAQKNPTAFYLCASSIVPRGRGTEAFFGQGTRLTVV.